Each of the 9 T cell receptor beta chains below was sequenced from the same sample in a study of CD8+ T cells in alopecia areata. Sequencing relied on a cDNA template that was reverse transcribed from extracted RNA. The data were produced by immunoSEQ multiplex PCR, yet TCRdb's version contains in-frame clones alone and is incomplete. The repertoire consists of some 110,000 clones, none detected only once. Sequenced: lesional skin. The source is a C3H/HeJ mouse with alopecia areata. The strain's MHC: H2-k.

Remarks on this clone: These gene names are mouse names. The CDR3 extends 4 residues past the end of the read, so its final part is completed from the germline J gene. The rearrangement links TRBV1 to TRBJ1-4, with 10 bases identical to TRBD1. V trimming: 3 bases; J trimming: 1 base; junction bases outside the gene matches: 2. Germline V gene data show CDR1 as NSQYPW and CDR2 as LRSPGD (reference sequence). CDR3 length equals 16 residues. The CDR3 DNA, read in part, is TGCACCTGCAGTGCTCGACAGGGGGCTTCCAACGAA. It encodes CTCSARQGASNE. The CDR3, in full, reads CTCSARQGASNERLFF. The whole variable domain, filled in from reference TRBV1 and TRBJ1-4, reads VTLLEQNPRWRLVPRGQAVNLRCILKNSQYPWMSWYQQDLQKQLQWLFTLRSPGDKEVKSLPGADYLATRVTDTELRLQVANMSQGRTLYCTCSARQGASNERLFFGHGTKLSVL.

Comments on this clone: Gene names and germline match the mouse. The read falls 4 residues short of the CDR3 end, and the missing part is taken from the germline J gene. The rearrangement uses TRBV29 and TRBJ2-1, with 8 bases lining up with TRBD2. The CDR3 runs to 15 residues. V dropped 4 bases and J dropped 3; count of bases not matched to a gene: 5. Germline V gene data show CDR1 as MSHET and CDR2 as SYDVDS. The CDR3 DNA, read in part, is TGTGCTAGCAGTTACCTGGGGGGTGGCTATGCT. It is translated as CASSYLGGGYA. Given in full, the CDR3 is CASSYLGGGYAEQFF.

There are a few counts of this clone. The genes are named according to mouse. The sequenced fragment ends 4 residues before the CDR3 boundary, so the rest is inferred from the germline J gene. This sequence joins TRBV13-3 and TRBJ2-2; perhaps TRBD1 as D (6 bases). The CDR3 has 14 amino acids. Germline CDR1 reads NNHDY; CDR2 reads SYVADS. The V and J ends lost 1 base and 5 bases respectively, with 9 bases between them. Incomplete CDR3 DNA: TGTGCCAGCAGTGATAACAGGGTTACCGGG. Encoded protein: CASSDNRVTG. The entire CDR3 is CASSDNRVTGQLYF.

This clone was seen at least ten times. All gene names here are mouse names. The CDR3 is cut off 4 residues early in the read; its end comes from the germline J gene. The genes are TRBV13-3 and TRBJ1-4, with TRBD1 as a possible D gene (5 bases). CDR1 NNHDY and CDR2 SYVADS come from the germline V gene. The CDR3 contains 14 residues. V was cut by 1 base and J by 5 bases, with 9 bases left in between. CDR3 DNA (partial): TGTGCCAGCAGTGATACGGACAAAAACGAA. It is translated as CASSDTDKNE. The CDR3 in full is CASSDTDKNERLFF.

As concerns this clone: These gene names are mouse names. The read finishes 4 residues shy of the CDR3 end, and the germline J gene is used to complete it. J is TRBJ2-2 and V is TRBV16, with 7 bases lining up with TRBD2. Germline CDR1 and CDR2: SGHSA and FRNQAP. Germline trimming cut 0 bases from V and 0 bases from J; bases unmatched to any gene: 1. CDR3 length equals 16 residues. Here the CDR3 reads CASSLDLGANTGQLYF. The DNA read from the CDR3 is TGTGCAAGCAGCTTAGATCTGGGGGCAAACACCGGG.

This clone was picked up many times. Germline and genes here are mouse. The read is 4 residues too short to cover the CDR3 end, so that end is filled in from the germline J gene. The rearrangement uses TRBV13-3 and TRBJ2-5, with TRBD2 identical over 11 bases. The trim removed 0 bases at V and 0 bases at J, leaving 12 bases unmatched. Looked up from germline, CDR1 is NNHDY and CDR2 is SYVADS. The CDR3 has 20 residues. The sequenced part of the CDR3 DNA is TGTGCCAGCAGTGATGAGATCTACCCGGGACTGGGGGTTAACCAAGAC. It yields the protein CASSDEIYPGLGVNQD. The whole CDR3 protein is CASSDEIYPGLGVNQDTQYF.

Ten or more counts support this clone. The genes are named according to mouse. The read is 4 residues too short to cover the CDR3 end, so that end is filled in from the germline J gene. The V gene is TRBV13-3, the J gene TRBJ2-5; TRBD1 aligns across 8 bases. Unmatched junction bases numbered 4, after V lost 6 bases and J lost 1 base. There are 14 residues in the CDR3. Germline loops: CDR1 NNHDY, CDR2 SYVADS. This CDR3 reads CASTPQGDQDTQYF. Partial CDR3 DNA: TGTGCCAGCACCCCACAGGGGGACCAAGAC. Full variable domain (outside the CDR3, taken from reference TRBV13-3 and TRBJ2-5): EAAVTQSPRSKVAVTGGKVTLSCHQTNNHDYMYWYRQDTGHGLRLIHYSYVADSTEKGDIPDGYKASRPSQENFSLILELASLSQTAVYFCASTPQGDQDTQYFGPGTRLLVL.

On this clone: Gene and germline names: mouse. Sequencing ends 4 residues short of the CDR3 end; the germline J gene provides the rest. This chain connects TRBV13-3 to TRBJ2-3; 11 nucleotides align to TRBD2. Germline values: CDR1 NNHDY, CDR2 SYVADS. V was pared by 5 bases and J by 3 bases, with 5 bases of the junction left unmatched. The CDR3 length is 15 residues. CDR3 sequence reads: CASRNWGGRAETLYF. CDR3 DNA (partial): TGTGCCAGCAGAAACTGGGGGGGCCGAGCAGAA.

Of note for this clone: The TCRdb protein and the DNA translation do not line up at residue 12; the protein shown here was made by translating the DNA. Gene names and germline refer to mouse. Coverage ceases 3 residues before the CDR3 finishes, and the germline J gene fills in the end. The chain uses TRBV13-3 and TRBJ1-3, with D perhaps TRBD1 (5 bases). Per the germline V gene, CDR1 is NNHDY and CDR2 is SYVADS. CDR3 length: 15 amino acids. Trimming cost V 2 bases and J 0 bases, with 9 bases left between them. CDR3 sequence reads: CASSEWGTSGNTLYF. The covered CDR3 bases are TGTGCCAGCAGTGAATGGGGGACTTCTGGAAATACG.